This TCR beta chain was sequenced during a study of T cells in tuberculosis. Method: immunoSEQ multiplex PCR; TCRdb's copy keeps in-frame clones and lacks some. The sample records around 30,000 clones, approximately 93% being singletons. Each donor contributed 100,000 or so T cells on average, unsorted. The length of the CDR3 is 14 residues. CDR1 and CDR2 from the germline V gene are GTSNPN and SVGIG (reference sequence). V lost 7 bases and J lost 1; bases outside the gene matches: 6. The chain uses TRBV30 and TRBJ2-1; 8 bases fit TRBD1. The sample comprised PBMCs. This TCR derives from a donor aged 10-29 years with latent tuberculosis or without tuberculosis infection. CDR3 DNA: TGTGCCTCCCTCCGGACAGGGTCCTACAATGAGCAGTTCTTC. This gives the protein CASLRTGSYNEQFF.